This paragraph covers one T cell receptor (beta chain) sequence. This sample was taken from a study of blood T cells in healthy people across ages. Per sample, no less than 5 micrograms of total RNA were extracted. Losses at the gene ends were 6 bases for V and 8 bases for J; bases not matched to a gene: 9. Germline loops: CDR1 DFQATT, CDR2 SNEGSKA (reference sequence). CDR3 size: 13 residues. Alongside a J-beta primer mix, a sample-barcoded 5' primer served in a second PCR lasting about 7 to 11 cycles. Each cDNA molecule was tagged by a template-switch adaptor that had 12 random nucleotides. Using its own MiXCR run on the 5' RACE reads, TCRdb lists one record per CDR3 protein. The sample holds around 1.7 million distinct CDR3 sequences; 28% are singletons and the top ten take 7.7%.

The sequencing input was blood. The receptor's source is a woman in her 30s in good health. This chain links TRBV20-1 with TRBJ1-4; TRBD1 matches 7 bases. Here the CDR3 DNA reads TGCAGTGCATCCGGGACAGAGGTGGAAAAACTGTTTTTT. Protein: CSASGTEVEKLFF.